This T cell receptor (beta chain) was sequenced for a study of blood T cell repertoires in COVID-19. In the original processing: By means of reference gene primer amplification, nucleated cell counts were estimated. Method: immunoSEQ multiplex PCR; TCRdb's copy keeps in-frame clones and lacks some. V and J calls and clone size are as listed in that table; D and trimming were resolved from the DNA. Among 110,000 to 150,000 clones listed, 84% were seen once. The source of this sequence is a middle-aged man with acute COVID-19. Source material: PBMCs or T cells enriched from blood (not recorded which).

The CDR3 loop is CASSLGTGSSGELFF. CDR3 sequence (DNA): TGCGCCAGCAGCTTAGGGACAGGGTCTTCCGGGGAGCTGTTTTTT. The J gene is TRBJ2-2, the V gene TRBV5-1, with 9 nucleotides matching TRBD1. Germline-derived CDR1 and CDR2 are SGHRS and YFSETQ. The V segment lost 2 bases and the J segment 6 bases; nucleotides outside the gene matches: 5. This CDR3 has 15 amino acids. The variable domain in full, completed from reference TRBV5-1 and TRBJ2-2, reads KAGVTQTPRYLIKTRGQQVTLSCSPISGHRSVSWYQQTPGQGLQFLFEYFSETQRNKGNFPGRFSGRQFSNSRSEMNVSTLELGDSALYLCASSLGTGSSGELFFGEGSRLTVL.